Sequencing of this T cell receptor beta chain was carried out in a study of blood T cell repertoires in COVID-19 (TCRdb year 2020). In the study overall: The collaborator samples originated in the United States, Italy and Spain and spanned the acute and convalescent phases of COVID-19. The repertoires were released in a freely available public database meant as a resource for research on the immune response to SARS-CoV-2. Nearly every sample came with metadata listing a de-identified subject ID, COVID-19 status, age in years and sex. The dataset comprised deeply sampled blood TCRbeta repertoires from subjects exposed to, actively infected with, or recovered from COVID-19. Samples were obtained from the ongoing ImmuneRACE study (first 160 participants) and from some 1,300 subjects provided by 6 global collaborators. Where available, HLA class I and class II types were taken from metadata supplied by the sample provider and were not determined by assay-based typing. The material from the prospective study consisted of cDNA or gDNA derived from T cells, B-cell-depleted T cells, or PBMCs.

The immunoSEQ Assay, a bias-controlled multiplex PCR, was used to amplify TCRbeta CDR3 regions from genomic DNA. As for the original processing: The number of nucleated cells in each sample was estimated from the amplification of reference gene primers within the assay. Sequence reads were collapsed and filtered to measure the absolute abundance of every unique TCRbeta CDR3 rearrangement. Productive Simpson clonality was computed per sample as the square root of Simpson's diversity index over productive rearrangements. The clones in this table, taken by TCRdb from immuneACCESS, are in-frame only. Not every clone is retained; where verified, under half of the shortfall comes from an unresolved V gene, and the cause of the rest is unknown. From that table come the V and J calls and clone size; the DNA was used to work out D and trimming. A total of around 160,000 clones appear in this sample, approximately 80% of them only once. Together, the top ten hold 9.5% to 12% of the sample.

Participants in the prospective study were enrolled through a virtual design, were aged roughly 18 to 100 years, and lived in approximately 25 United States geographic areas. In the prospective study, participants were assigned to cohorts based on the clinical history participants reported in a screening survey and a study questionnaire. Recovered participants in ImmuneRACE Cohort 3 were defined by two consecutive negative NP/OP PCR tests, clearance by a healthcare professional, or resolution of symptoms. In the prospective study, mobile phlebotomists collected whole blood, serum and a nasopharyngeal or oropharyngeal swab from each participant. Participants in the prospective study had the option to provide additional blood draws and questionnaires over an approximately two-month period. Before DNA extraction, prospective study blood samples were shipped either frozen or at room temperature. Trimming at the junction amounts to 6 bases on V and 4 bases on J, and the germline ends lie 12 bases apart. The CDR3 holds 13 amino acids from the cysteine to the phenylalanine. Kept here is only the CDR3 DNA, which spans 39 bases and is read in frame from base 1. CDR1 and CDR2 (MDHEN, SYDVKM) derive from the germline V gene.

Notes on this clone: Its antigen is currently not known. No per-base quality is available; no much larger clone lies one base away.

Beyond this particular receptor, the publication reports: Clinical and demographic metadata were provided uncurated, with the amount varying by source and participant.

The specimen sequenced was PBMCs or T cells enriched from blood (not recorded which). The V and J genes are TRBV28 and TRBJ2-5; the D gene identity is not certain. The source is a middle-aged man who had recovered from COVID-19. The CDR3 region has the sequence CASSTTALETQYF. The DNA sequence is as follows: TGTGCCAGCAGCACGACTGCCTTAGAGACCCAGTACTTC.